This T cell receptor (beta chain) was captured in a study of blood T cell repertoires in COVID-19. Using immunoSEQ multiplex PCR, the repertoire was profiled, and TCRdb retains in-frame clones only, with some absent. The table shows 150,000 to 200,000 clones, with about 80% occurring only once. For recovered donors of Cohort 3, there were two negative PCRs, clearance, or symptom resolution. The sample was PBMCs or T cells enriched from blood (not recorded which). The receptor was isolated from a man in his fifties or sixties who had recovered from COVID-19.

The DNA of the CDR3 is TGTGCCAGCAGCTTAGGTAATTTTTCAGGGAATCCAACCAAACGGCCCCAGCATTTT. This codes for CASSLGNFSGNPTKRPQHF. V gene TRBV7-9 combines with J gene TRBJ1-5, with D possibly matching TRBD1 (5 bases). CDR1 SEHNR and CDR2 FQNEAQ come from the germline V gene (reference sequence). V gave up 1 base and J gave up 9 bases, with 28 bases separating them. CDR3 length: 19 amino acids.